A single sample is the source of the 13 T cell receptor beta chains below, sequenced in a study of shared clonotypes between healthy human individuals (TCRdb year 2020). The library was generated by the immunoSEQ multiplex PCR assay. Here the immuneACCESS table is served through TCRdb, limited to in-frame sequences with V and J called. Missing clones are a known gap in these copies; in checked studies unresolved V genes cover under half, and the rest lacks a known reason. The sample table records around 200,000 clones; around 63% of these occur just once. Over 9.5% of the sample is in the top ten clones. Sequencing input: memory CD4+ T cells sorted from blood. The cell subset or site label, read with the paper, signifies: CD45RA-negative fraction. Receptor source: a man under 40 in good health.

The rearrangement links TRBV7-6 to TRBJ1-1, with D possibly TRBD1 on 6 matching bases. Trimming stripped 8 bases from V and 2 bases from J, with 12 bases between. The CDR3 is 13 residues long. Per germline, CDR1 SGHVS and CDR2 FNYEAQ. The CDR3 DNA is TGTGCCAGCGCAGTACAGGGTAACACTGAAGCTTTCTTT. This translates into CASAVQGNTEAFF. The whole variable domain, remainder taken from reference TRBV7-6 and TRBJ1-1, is GAGVSQSPRYKVTKRGQDVALRCDPISGHVSLYWYRQALGQGPEFLTYFNYEAQQDKSGLPNDRFSAERPEGSISTLTIQRTEQRDSAMYRCASAVQGNTEAFFGQGTRLTVV.

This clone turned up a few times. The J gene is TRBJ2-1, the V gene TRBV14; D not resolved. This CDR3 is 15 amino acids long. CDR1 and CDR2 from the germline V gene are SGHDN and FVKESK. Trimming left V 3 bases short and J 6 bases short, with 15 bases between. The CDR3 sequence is CASSQASRESNEQFF. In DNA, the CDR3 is TGTGCCAGCAGCCAGGCGAGCCGCGAGTCCAATGAGCAGTTCTTC. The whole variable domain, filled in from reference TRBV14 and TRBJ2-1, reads EAGVTQFPSHSVIEKGQTVTLRCDPISGHDNLYWYRRVMGKEIKFLLHFVKESKQDESGMPNNRFLAERTGGTYSTLKVQPAELEDSGVYFCASSQASRESNEQFFGPGTRLTVL.

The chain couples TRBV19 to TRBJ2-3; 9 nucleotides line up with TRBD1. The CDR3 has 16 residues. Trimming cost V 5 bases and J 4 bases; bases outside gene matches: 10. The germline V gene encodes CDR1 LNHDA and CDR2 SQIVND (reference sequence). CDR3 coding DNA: TGTGCCAGTAGTGGATCTCGGACAGGGGCATCAGATACGCAGTATTTT. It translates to CASSGSRTGASDTQYF. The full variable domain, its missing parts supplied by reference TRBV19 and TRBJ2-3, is DGGITQSPKYLFRKEGQNVTLSCEQNLNHDAMYWYRQDPGQGLRLIYYSQIVNDFQKGDIAEGYSVSREKKESFPLTVTSAQKNPTAFYLCASSGSRTGASDTQYFGPGTRLTVL.

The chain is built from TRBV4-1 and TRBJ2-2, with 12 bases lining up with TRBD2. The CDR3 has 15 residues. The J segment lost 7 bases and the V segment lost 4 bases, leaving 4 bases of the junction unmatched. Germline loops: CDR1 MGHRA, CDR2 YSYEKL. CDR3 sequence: CASSPGLAGSGELFF. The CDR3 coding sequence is TGCGCCAGCAGCCCCGGACTAGCGGGAAGCGGGGAGCTGTTTTTT.

The DNA for the CDR3 is TGCAGCGTCTCCGCGGGGTGGGGCATGAACACTGAAGCTTTCTTT. Protein: CSVSAGWGMNTEAFF. The chain is built from TRBV29-1 and TRBJ1-1; perhaps TRBD1 as D (5 bases). The CDR3 runs 15 residues. The ends were cut back, 6 bases at V and 0 bases at J, with 17 bases in the middle. Germline CDR1 reads SQVTM; CDR2 reads ANQGSEA.

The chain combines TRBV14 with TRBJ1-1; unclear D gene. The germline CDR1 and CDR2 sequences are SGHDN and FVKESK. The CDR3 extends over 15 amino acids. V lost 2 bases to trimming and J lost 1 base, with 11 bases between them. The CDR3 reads CASSQRTGRNTEAFF. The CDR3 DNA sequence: TGTGCCAGCAGCCAAAGGACTGGTCGGAACACTGAAGCTTTCTTT. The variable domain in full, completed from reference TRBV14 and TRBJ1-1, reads EAGVTQFPSHSVIEKGQTVTLRCDPISGHDNLYWYRRVMGKEIKFLLHFVKESKQDESGMPNNRFLAERTGGTYSTLKVQPAELEDSGVYFCASSQRTGRNTEAFFGQGTRLTVV.

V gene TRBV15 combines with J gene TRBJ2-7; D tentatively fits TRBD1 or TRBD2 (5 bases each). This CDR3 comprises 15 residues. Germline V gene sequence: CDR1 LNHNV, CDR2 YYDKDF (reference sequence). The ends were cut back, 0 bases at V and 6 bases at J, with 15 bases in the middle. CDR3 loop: CATSRDGDPASEQYF. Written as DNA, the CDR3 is TGTGCCACCAGCAGAGACGGGGACCCTGCCAGCGAGCAGTACTTC.

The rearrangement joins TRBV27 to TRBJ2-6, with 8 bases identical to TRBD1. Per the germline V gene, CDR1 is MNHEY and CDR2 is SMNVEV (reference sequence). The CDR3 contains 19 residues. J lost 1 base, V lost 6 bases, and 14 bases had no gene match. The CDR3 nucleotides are TGTGCCAGCAGGACGATGGTTCGGACAGGGCAATCTGGGGCCAACGTCCTGACTTTC. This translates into CASRTMVRTGQSGANVLTF.

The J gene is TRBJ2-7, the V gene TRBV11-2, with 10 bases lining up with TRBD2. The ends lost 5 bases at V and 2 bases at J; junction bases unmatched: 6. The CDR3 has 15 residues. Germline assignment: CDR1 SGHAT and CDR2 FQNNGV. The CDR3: CASSTRLAGPYEQYF. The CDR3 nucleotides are TGTGCCAGCAGCACCAGACTAGCGGGCCCCTACGAGCAGTACTTC.

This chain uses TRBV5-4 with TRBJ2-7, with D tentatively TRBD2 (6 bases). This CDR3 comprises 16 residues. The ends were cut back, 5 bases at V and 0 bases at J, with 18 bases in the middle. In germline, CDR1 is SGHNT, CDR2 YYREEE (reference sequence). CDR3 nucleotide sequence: TGTGCCAGCAGTTTTGGGGCTCTCGGGAGCTCCTACGAGCAGTACTTC. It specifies CASSFGALGSSYEQYF.

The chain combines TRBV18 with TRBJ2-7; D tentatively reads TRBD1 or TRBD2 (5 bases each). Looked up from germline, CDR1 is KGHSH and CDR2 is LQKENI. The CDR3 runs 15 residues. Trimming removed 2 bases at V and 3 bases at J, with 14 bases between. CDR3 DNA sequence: TGTGCCAGCTCACCATCGCCGGGGCTCGACTACGAGCAGTACTTC. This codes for CASSPSPGLDYEQYF.

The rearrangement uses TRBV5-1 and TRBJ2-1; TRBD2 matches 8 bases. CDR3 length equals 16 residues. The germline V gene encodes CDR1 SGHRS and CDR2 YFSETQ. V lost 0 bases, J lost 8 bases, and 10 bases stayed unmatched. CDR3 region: CASSLGPSGPNDEQFF. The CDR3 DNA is TGCGCCAGCAGCTTGGGCCCTAGCGGGCCGAACGATGAGCAGTTCTTC.

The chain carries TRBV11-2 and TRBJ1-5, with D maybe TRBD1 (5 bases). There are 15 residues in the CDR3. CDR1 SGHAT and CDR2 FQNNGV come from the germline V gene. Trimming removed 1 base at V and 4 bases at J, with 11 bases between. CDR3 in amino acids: CASSLALSGNQPQHF. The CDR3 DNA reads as TGTGCCAGCAGCTTAGCCCTTTCAGGGAATCAGCCCCAGCATTTT.